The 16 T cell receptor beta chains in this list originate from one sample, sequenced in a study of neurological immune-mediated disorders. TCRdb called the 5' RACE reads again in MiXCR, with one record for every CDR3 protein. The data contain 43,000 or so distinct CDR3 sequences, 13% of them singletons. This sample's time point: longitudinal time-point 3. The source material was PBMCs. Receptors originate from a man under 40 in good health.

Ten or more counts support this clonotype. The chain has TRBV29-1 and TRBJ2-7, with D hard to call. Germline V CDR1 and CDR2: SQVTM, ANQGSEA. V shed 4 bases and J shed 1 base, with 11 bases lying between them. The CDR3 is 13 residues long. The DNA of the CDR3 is TGCAGCGTTGGCGGAGTCGGTTCCTACGAGCAGTACTTC. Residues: CSVGGVGSYEQYF.

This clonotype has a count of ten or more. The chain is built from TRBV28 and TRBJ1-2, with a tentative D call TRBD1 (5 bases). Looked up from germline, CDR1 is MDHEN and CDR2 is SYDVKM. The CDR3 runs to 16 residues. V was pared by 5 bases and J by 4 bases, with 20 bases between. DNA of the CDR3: TGTGCCAGCAGTCCTTCGGCCTCGGGGGAGGGCTATGGCTACACCTTC. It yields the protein CASSPSASGEGYGYTF.

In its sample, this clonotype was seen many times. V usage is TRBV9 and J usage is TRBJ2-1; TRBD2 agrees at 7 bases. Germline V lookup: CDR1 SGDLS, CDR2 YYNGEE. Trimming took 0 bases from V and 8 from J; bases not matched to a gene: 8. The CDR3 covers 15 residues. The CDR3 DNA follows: TGTGCCAGCAGCGTAGAAGCGGGGATCCCGGATGAGCAGTTCTTC. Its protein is CASSVEAGIPDEQFF.

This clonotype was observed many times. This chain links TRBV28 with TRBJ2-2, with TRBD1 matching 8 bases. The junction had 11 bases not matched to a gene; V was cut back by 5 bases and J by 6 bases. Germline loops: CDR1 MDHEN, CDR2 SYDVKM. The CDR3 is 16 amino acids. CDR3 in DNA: TGTGCCAGCAGTCCGACGACAGGGGAATTCGCCGGGGAGCTGTTTTTT. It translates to CASSPTTGEFAGELFF.

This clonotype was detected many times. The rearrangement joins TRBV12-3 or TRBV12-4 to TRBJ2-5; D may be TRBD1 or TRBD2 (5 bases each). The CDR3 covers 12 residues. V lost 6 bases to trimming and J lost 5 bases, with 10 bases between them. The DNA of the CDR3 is TGTGCCAGCAGAAGGGGACCTGAGACCCAGTACTTC. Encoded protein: CASRRGPETQYF.

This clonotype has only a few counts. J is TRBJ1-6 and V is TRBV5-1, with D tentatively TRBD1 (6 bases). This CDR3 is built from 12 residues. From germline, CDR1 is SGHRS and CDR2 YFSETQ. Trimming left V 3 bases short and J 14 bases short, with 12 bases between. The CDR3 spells CASSSTGHALHF. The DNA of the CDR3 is TGCGCCAGCAGCTCGACAGGCCATGCCCTCCACTTT.

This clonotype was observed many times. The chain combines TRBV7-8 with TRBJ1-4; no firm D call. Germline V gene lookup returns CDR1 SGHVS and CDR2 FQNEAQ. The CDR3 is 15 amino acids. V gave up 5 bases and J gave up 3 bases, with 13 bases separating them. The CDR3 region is CASSTNWVSNEKLFF. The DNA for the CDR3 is TGTGCCAGCAGCACTAATTGGGTCTCTAATGAAAAACTGTTTTTT.

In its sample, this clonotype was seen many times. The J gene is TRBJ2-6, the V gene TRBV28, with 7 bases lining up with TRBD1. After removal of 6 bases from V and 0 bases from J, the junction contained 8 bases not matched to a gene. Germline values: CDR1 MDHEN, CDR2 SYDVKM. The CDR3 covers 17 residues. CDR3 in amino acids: CASRAGTGDSGANVLTF. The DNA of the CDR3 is TGTGCCAGCAGAGCCGGAACAGGGGACTCTGGGGCCAACGTCCTGACTTTC. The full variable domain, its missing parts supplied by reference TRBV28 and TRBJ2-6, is DVKVTQSSRYLVKRTGEKVFLECVQDMDHENMFWYRQDPGLGLRLIYFSYDVKMKEKGDIPEGYSVSREKKERFSLILESASTNQTSMYLCASRAGTGDSGANVLTFGAGSRLTVL.

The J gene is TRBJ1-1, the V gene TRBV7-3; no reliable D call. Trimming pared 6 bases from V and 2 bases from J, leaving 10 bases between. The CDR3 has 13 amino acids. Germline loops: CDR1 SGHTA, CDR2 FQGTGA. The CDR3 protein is CASSRGSNTEAFF. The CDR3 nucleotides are TGTGCCAGCAGTCGCGGGAGTAACACTGAAGCTTTCTTT.

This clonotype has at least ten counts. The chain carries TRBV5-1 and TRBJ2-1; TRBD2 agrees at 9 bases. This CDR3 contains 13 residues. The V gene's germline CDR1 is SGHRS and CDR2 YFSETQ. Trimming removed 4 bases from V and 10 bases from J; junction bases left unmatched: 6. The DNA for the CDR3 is TGCGCCAGCAGCCGAACTAGCGGGTACGAGCAGTTCTTC. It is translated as CASSRTSGYEQFF. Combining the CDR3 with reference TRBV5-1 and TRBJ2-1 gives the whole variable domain KAGVTQTPRYLIKTRGQQVTLSCSPISGHRSVSWYQQTPGQGLQFLFEYFSETQRNKGNFPGRFSGRQFSNSRSEMNVSTLELGDSALYLCASSRTSGYEQFFGPGTRLTVL.

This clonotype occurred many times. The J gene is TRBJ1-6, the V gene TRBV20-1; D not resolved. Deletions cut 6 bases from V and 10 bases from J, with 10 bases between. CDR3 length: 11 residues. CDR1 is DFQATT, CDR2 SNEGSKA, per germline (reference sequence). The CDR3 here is CSARKESPLHF. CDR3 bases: TGCAGTGCGCGTAAAGAATCACCCCTCCACTTT.

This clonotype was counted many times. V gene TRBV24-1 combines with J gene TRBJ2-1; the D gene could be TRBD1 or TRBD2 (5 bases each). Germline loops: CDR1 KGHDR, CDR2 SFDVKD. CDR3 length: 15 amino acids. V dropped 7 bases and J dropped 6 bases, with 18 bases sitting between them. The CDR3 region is CATRGVGPNRNEQFF. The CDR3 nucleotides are TGTGCCACCAGGGGGGTGGGCCCCAACCGCAATGAGCAGTTCTTC.

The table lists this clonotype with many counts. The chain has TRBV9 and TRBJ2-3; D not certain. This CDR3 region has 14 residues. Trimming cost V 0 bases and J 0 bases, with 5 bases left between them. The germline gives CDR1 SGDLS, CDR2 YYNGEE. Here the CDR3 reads CASSVAPSTDTQYF. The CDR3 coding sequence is TGTGCCAGCAGCGTAGCACCAAGCACAGATACGCAGTATTTT.

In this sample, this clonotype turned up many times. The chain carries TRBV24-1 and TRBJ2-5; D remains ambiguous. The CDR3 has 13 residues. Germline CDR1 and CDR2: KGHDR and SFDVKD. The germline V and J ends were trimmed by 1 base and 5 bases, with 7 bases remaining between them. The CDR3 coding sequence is TGTGCCACCAGTGATTTCTCCGGGGAGACCCAGTACTTC. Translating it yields CATSDFSGETQYF.

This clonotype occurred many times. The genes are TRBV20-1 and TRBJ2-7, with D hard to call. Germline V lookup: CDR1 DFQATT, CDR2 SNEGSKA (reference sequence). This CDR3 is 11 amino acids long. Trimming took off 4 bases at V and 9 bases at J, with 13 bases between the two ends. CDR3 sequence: CSATYEPWQYF. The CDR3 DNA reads TGCAGTGCTACTTATGAACCGTGGCAGTACTTC.

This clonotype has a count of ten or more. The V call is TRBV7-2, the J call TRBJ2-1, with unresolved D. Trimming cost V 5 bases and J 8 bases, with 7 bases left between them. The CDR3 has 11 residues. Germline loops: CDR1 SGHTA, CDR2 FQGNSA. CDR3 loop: CASSPYHEQFF. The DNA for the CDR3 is TGTGCCAGCAGCCCATACCATGAGCAGTTCTTC.